The rows below give T cell receptor beta chains drawn from one sample of a study of blood T cells in healthy people across ages. Using its own MiXCR run on the 5' RACE reads, TCRdb lists one record per CDR3 protein. The table has 1.5 million to 2 million distinct CDR3 sequences, less than 50% seen once. Source material: blood. Receptors originate from a woman between 40 and 55 years old in good health. Each CDR3 is given with its conserved first and last residue. D genes are given only for firm matches. A clone size is listed for some rows: how often the clone was seen (once, few, many), or a class if it is expanded.

clone size: NA; D gene: TRBD1; V gene: TRBV5-1; J gene: TRBJ2-7; CDR3 protein: CASSSTGLYEQYF; CDR3 DNA: TGCGCCAGCAGCTCGACAGGGCTCTACGAGCAGTACTTC
clone size: NA; D gene: NA; V gene: TRBV2; J gene: TRBJ2-7; CDR3 protein: CASSDNSPPYEQYF; CDR3 DNA: TGTGCCAGCAGTGATAACTCGCCACCCTACGAGCAGTACTTC
clone size: many; D gene: NA; V gene: TRBV20-1; J gene: TRBJ2-3; CDR3 protein: CSAAPVGGRAADTQYF; CDR3 DNA: TGCAGTGCCGCGCCGGTAGGGGGTAGAGCGGCAGATACGCAGTATTTT
clone size: NA; D gene: TRBD2; V gene: TRBV24-1; J gene: TRBJ2-1; CDR3 protein: CATSDPGTSGYNEQFF; CDR3 DNA: TGTGCCACCAGTGATCCCGGGACTAGCGGATACAATGAGCAGTTCTTC
clone size: few; D gene: NA; V gene: TRBV28; J gene: TRBJ1-2; CDR3 protein: CASSFRGVINGYTF; CDR3 DNA: TGTGCCAGCAGTTTCCGGGGGGTAATCAATGGCTACACCTTC
clone size: NA; D gene: NA; V gene: TRBV27; J gene: TRBJ2-3; CDR3 protein: CASSLSSITAGDTQYF; CDR3 DNA: TGTGCCAGCAGTTTATCCAGCATCACGGCCGGGGATACGCAGTATTTT
clone size: NA; D gene: NA; V gene: TRBV20-1; J gene: TRBJ2-5; CDR3 protein: CSARDGRYQETQYF; CDR3 DNA: TGCAGTGCTAGAGATGGACGGTACCAAGAGACCCAGTACTTC
clone size: many; D gene: NA; V gene: TRBV7-9; J gene: TRBJ2-5; CDR3 protein: CASSPPSETQYF; CDR3 DNA: TGTGCCAGCAGTCCCCCATCGGAGACCCAGTACTTC
clone size: NA; D gene: TRBD1; V gene: TRBV5-1; J gene: TRBJ2-3; CDR3 protein: CASTTRVQGADTQYF; CDR3 DNA: TGCGCCAGCACCACGAGGGTCCAGGGGGCAGATACGCAGTATTTT
clone size: few; D gene: NA; V gene: TRBV6-2/TRBV6-3; J gene: TRBJ2-1; CDR3 protein: CASSYGSEQFF; CDR3 DNA: TGTGCCAGCAGTTATGGCAGTGAGCAGTTCTTC
clone size: NA; D gene: NA; V gene: TRBV6-1; J gene: TRBJ2-7; CDR3 protein: CASSERGWSRGEQYF; CDR3 DNA: TGTGCCAGCAGTGAAAGGGGTTGGAGCCGCGGCGAGCAGTACTTC
clone size: many; D gene: NA; V gene: TRBV25-1; J gene: TRBJ2-1; CDR3 protein: CASSRAGITEQFF; CDR3 DNA: TGTGCCAGCAGTCGGGCCGGGATTACGGAGCAGTTCTTC
clone size: NA; D gene: NA; V gene: TRBV5-1; J gene: TRBJ1-6; CDR3 protein: CASSLRTYGDSPLHF; CDR3 DNA: TGCGCCAGCAGCTTAAGAACCTATGGGGATTCACCCCTCCACTTT
clone size: many; D gene: TRBD1; V gene: TRBV12-3/TRBV12-4; J gene: TRBJ2-7; CDR3 protein: CASSFSGTAAYEQYF; CDR3 DNA: TGTGCCAGCAGTTTCTCCGGGACAGCGGCCTACGAGCAGTACTTC
clone size: NA; D gene: NA; V gene: TRBV27; J gene: TRBJ2-7; CDR3 protein: CATRPLDSFDSYEQYF; CDR3 DNA: TGTGCCACACGACCCCTGGACAGCTTCGACTCCTACGAGCAGTACTTC
clone size: NA; D gene: TRBD2; V gene: TRBV28; J gene: TRBJ2-1; CDR3 protein: CASSSITSGMIYNEQFF; CDR3 DNA: TGTGCCAGCAGTTCCATTACTAGCGGGATGATCTACAATGAGCAGTTCTTC
clone size: NA; D gene: TRBD1; V gene: TRBV15; J gene: TRBJ1-1; CDR3 protein: CATSSDRGPAMNTEAFF; CDR3 DNA: TGTGCCACCAGCAGTGACAGGGGGCCTGCCATGAACACTGAAGCTTTCTTT
clone size: few; D gene: NA; V gene: TRBV27; J gene: TRBJ1-1; CDR3 protein: CASSLSEGTEAFF; CDR3 DNA: TGTGCCAGCAGTTTATCCGAAGGCACTGAAGCTTTCTTT
clone size: NA; D gene: NA; V gene: TRBV24-1; J gene: TRBJ1-5; CDR3 protein: CATTRPDRPSRNQPQHF; CDR3 DNA: TGTGCCACCACTAGGCCGGATAGACCTTCCCGCAATCAGCCCCAGCATTTT
clone size: NA; D gene: NA; V gene: TRBV5-6; J gene: TRBJ2-1; CDR3 protein: CASSLVGFNEQFF; CDR3 DNA: TGTGCCAGCAGCTTGGTCGGGTTCAATGAGCAGTTCTTC
clone size: NA; D gene: NA; V gene: TRBV29-1; J gene: TRBJ2-5; CDR3 protein: CSVENEKVQETQYF; CDR3 DNA: TGCAGCGTTGAGAATGAAAAAGTCCAAGAGACCCAGTACTTC
clone size: NA; D gene: NA; V gene: TRBV29-1; J gene: TRBJ2-1; CDR3 protein: CSAGGAESGYNEQFF; CDR3 DNA: TGCAGCGCCGGAGGGGCCGAGTCGGGATACAATGAGCAGTTCTTC
clone size: many; D gene: NA; V gene: TRBV7-3; J gene: TRBJ2-6; CDR3 protein: CASSPGGNSGANVLTF; CDR3 DNA: TGTGCCAGCTCCCCGGGCGGGAACTCTGGGGCCAACGTCCTGACTTTC
clone size: few; D gene: NA; V gene: TRBV7-2; J gene: TRBJ2-5; CDR3 protein: CASSALGRQETQYF; CDR3 DNA: TGTGCCAGCAGCGCTCTGGGGCGCCAAGAGACCCAGTACTTC
clone size: few; D gene: TRBD2; V gene: TRBV7-2; J gene: TRBJ2-3; CDR3 protein: CASSWDPGRTDTQYF; CDR3 DNA: TGTGCCAGCAGCTGGGACCCCGGGAGGACAGATACGCAGTATTTT
clone size: few; D gene: NA; V gene: TRBV12-3/TRBV12-4; J gene: TRBJ2-4; CDR3 protein: CASTTGAAKNIQYF; CDR3 DNA: TGTGCCAGCACCACCGGGGCAGCCAAAAACATTCAGTACTTC
clone size: NA; D gene: NA; V gene: TRBV2; J gene: TRBJ1-5; CDR3 protein: CASSDLGQPQHF; CDR3 DNA: TGTGCCAGCAGTGACTTGGGCCAGCCCCAGCATTTT
clone size: few; D gene: NA; V gene: TRBV10-3; J gene: TRBJ2-5; CDR3 protein: CAISVDETQYF; CDR3 DNA: TGTGCCATCAGTGTGGACGAGACCCAGTACTTC
clone size: NA; D gene: NA; V gene: TRBV14; J gene: TRBJ2-7; CDR3 protein: CASSYMDLLGGNEQYF; CDR3 DNA: TGTGCCAGCAGCTACATGGACCTTTTGGGTGGCAATGAGCAGTACTTC
clone size: NA; D gene: TRBD1; V gene: TRBV4-3; J gene: TRBJ1-2; CDR3 protein: CASSQTGGGRGLGYTF; CDR3 DNA: TGCGCCAGCAGCCAAACAGGCGGGGGCAGGGGGCTTGGCTACACCTTC
clone size: NA; D gene: NA; V gene: TRBV10-3; J gene: TRBJ1-2; CDR3 protein: CAISGGEGSNYGYTF; CDR3 DNA: TGTGCCATCAGTGGGGGAGAGGGCTCTAACTATGGCTACACCTTC
clone size: NA; D gene: NA; V gene: TRBV28; J gene: TRBJ1-6; CDR3 protein: CASSAQERHSPLHF; CDR3 DNA: TGTGCCAGCAGCGCCCAGGAAAGACATTCACCCCTCCACTTT
clone size: NA; D gene: NA; V gene: TRBV28; J gene: TRBJ1-5; CDR3 protein: CASSPPGAGSNQPQHF; CDR3 DNA: TGTGCCAGCAGCCCCCCGGGGGCAGGCAGCAATCAGCCCCAGCATTTT
clone size: NA; D gene: TRBD1; V gene: TRBV4-3; J gene: TRBJ2-1; CDR3 protein: CASSQLIQTGGDEQFF; CDR3 DNA: TGCGCCAGCAGCCAATTAATTCAAACAGGGGGCGATGAGCAGTTCTTC
clone size: NA; D gene: NA; V gene: TRBV10-3; J gene: TRBJ1-4; CDR3 protein: CAISESTREGEKLFF; CDR3 DNA: TGTGCCATCAGTGAGTCGACCAGGGAGGGAGAAAAACTGTTTTTT
clone size: NA; D gene: TRBD2; V gene: TRBV7-9; J gene: TRBJ2-1; CDR3 protein: CASSLAASGGAENEQFF; CDR3 DNA: TGTGCCAGCAGCTTAGCGGCTAGCGGGGGGGCCGAGAATGAGCAGTTCTTC
clone size: NA; D gene: NA; V gene: TRBV7-2; J gene: TRBJ2-7; CDR3 protein: CASRFGGLNEQYF; CDR3 DNA: TGTGCCAGCAGGTTCGGGGGGCTTAACGAGCAGTACTTC
clone size: NA; D gene: NA; V gene: TRBV4-1; J gene: TRBJ1-2; CDR3 protein: CASSQDPGENNYGYTF; CDR3 DNA: TGCGCCAGCAGCCAAGATCCCGGGGAGAATAACTATGGCTACACCTTC
clone size: NA; D gene: NA; V gene: TRBV6-5; J gene: TRBJ1-2; CDR3 protein: CASSYTGQNYGYTF; CDR3 DNA: TGTGCCAGCAGTTACACCGGACAGAACTATGGCTACACCTTC
clone size: NA; D gene: TRBD1; V gene: TRBV29-1; J gene: TRBJ1-1; CDR3 protein: CSVPAGGGRTEAFF; CDR3 DNA: TGCAGCGTCCCTGCAGGGGGCGGGCGGACTGAAGCTTTCTTT